One TCR beta chain is described in this entry. Its target is not known. The TCR beta cDNA libraries carried unique molecular identifiers. TCRdb called the PCR reads again in MiXCR, with one record for every CDR3 protein. The data hold 450,000 to 700,000 distinct CDR3 sequences, with around 40% observed a single time. The sample originates from a study of post-analysis software for immune sequencing data. Study-wide findings and caveats: Patients used about five TRBV segments, including TRBV5-6, TRBV5-1 and TRBV20-1, more often than controls.

In germline, CDR1 is SGHTA, CDR2 FQGNSA. The CDR3 runs to 16 residues. V gave up 5 bases and J gave up 2 bases, with 19 bases separating them. The J gene is TRBJ2-7, the V gene TRBV7-2; tentatively, D is TRBD2 (7 bases). This clonotype was obtained from a girl under 18 with multiple sclerosis. Specimen: blood. The CDR3 is CASSLPSGDTTYEQYF. The DNA of the CDR3 is TGTGCCAGCAGCCTTCCAAGCGGGGACACAACCTACGAGCAGTACTTC.